The T cell receptor beta chain described here comes from a study of blood T cell repertoires in COVID-19. Study-level information: The United States, Italy and Spain provided the acute and convalescent COVID-19 samples. PBMCs, B-cell-depleted T cells, or T cells provided the cDNA or gDNA that made up the material.

CDR1 is LNHDA, CDR2 SQIVND, per germline (reference sequence). Trimming removed 3 bases at V and 8 bases at J, with 10 bases between. The CDR3 length is 12 residues. Methods used by the authors: Nucleated cell number was recorded as an estimate derived from reference gene primer amplification. Only in-frame clones appear in the TCRdb table, and some are missing; sequencing was by immunoSEQ multiplex PCR. V, J and clone size derive from that table, while D and trimming were established from the DNA sequence. The sample includes 95,000 to 150,000 clones, approximately 80% of them seen just once. This clone was observed once.

The chain combines TRBV19 with TRBJ1-2; no firm D call. The sequenced sample was peripheral blood. The source is a woman aged 80 or older with acute or convalescent COVID-19. The CDR3 here is CASSIGEGGYTF. The DNA for the CDR3 is TGTGCCAGTAGTATCGGGGAAGGAGGCTACACCTTC.